The 7 T cell receptor beta chains in this list originate from one sample, sequenced in a study of cytomegalovirus exposure and HLA in healthy donors. With 60 Vbeta and 13 Jbeta primers, the PCR was carried out. The data were produced by immunoSEQ multiplex PCR, yet TCRdb's version contains in-frame clones alone and is incomplete. Of about 140,000 clones listed, about four fifths are singletons. The sequencing sample was made of PBMCs. These receptors were obtained from a man aged 30 to 45 in good health and CMV-seronegative.

The CDR3 is CASSDPAGASNEQFF. The CDR3 nucleotides read TGCGCCAGCAGTGACCCCGCGGGAGCTAGCAATGAGCAGTTCTTC. This rearrangement joins TRBV10-1 to TRBJ2-1; the match to TRBD2 covers 7 bases. Germline trimming cut 3 bases from V and 6 bases from J; bases unmatched to any gene: 8. This CDR3 is 15 amino acids long. Germline V gene data show CDR1 as WNHNN and CDR2 as SYGVQD (reference sequence).

The rearrangement uses TRBV15 and TRBJ1-3; D is unresolved. Germline V gene sequence: CDR1 LNHNV, CDR2 YYDKDF (reference sequence). The CDR3 length is 15 residues. With 3 bases removed from V and 0 bases from J, the gap between germline ends came to 9 bases. The CDR3 sequence: CATSRSRGSGNTIYF. The CDR3 region has the DNA TGTGCCACCAGCAGGTCCCGGGGCTCTGGAAACACCATATATTTT.

The chain joins TRBV27 to TRBJ2-7, with 10 bases that match TRBD2. The germline CDR1 and CDR2 sequences are MNHEY and SMNVEV (reference sequence). Trimming at V came to 7 bases and at J to 6 bases, leaving 9 bases not matched to a gene. The CDR3 has 14 amino acids. CDR3 residues: CASTLTSGAGEQYF. The CDR3, as DNA: TGTGCCAGCACCCTAACTAGCGGGGCAGGCGAGCAGTACTTC.

V gene TRBV28 combines with J gene TRBJ1-1, with unresolved D. Trimming took off 4 bases at V and 3 bases at J, with 18 bases between the two ends. The CDR3 extends over 16 amino acids. Per the germline V gene, CDR1 is MDHEN and CDR2 is SYDVKM. CDR3: CASSYGLGEMDTEAFF. CDR3 in DNA: TGTGCCAGCAGTTATGGACTCGGCGAGATGGACACTGAAGCTTTCTTT.

The chain couples TRBV5-6 to TRBJ2-3; 16 bases fit TRBD2. The germline CDR1 and CDR2 sequences are SGHDT and YYEEEE. The CDR3 extends over 16 amino acids. V trimming: 3 bases; J trimming: 4 bases; junction bases outside the gene matches: 2. This CDR3 reads CASSSGLAGGPDTQYF. CDR3 coding DNA: TGTGCCAGCAGCTCGGGACTAGCGGGGGGGCCAGATACGCAGTATTTT.

The V call is TRBV7-9, the J call TRBJ2-7, with D possibly matching TRBD2 (5 bases). Trimming removed 5 bases from V and 2 bases from J, with 13 bases in between. Looked up from germline, CDR1 is SEHNR and CDR2 is FQNEAQ (reference sequence). This CDR3 spans 14 amino acids. The CDR3: CASSPGIVPYEQYF. The CDR3 nucleotides are TGTGCCAGCAGCCCCGGGATAGTCCCCTACGAGCAGTACTTC.

The chain combines TRBV5-6 with TRBJ2-5, with TRBD1 matching over 7 bases. The J call may be in error: the DNA end matches TRBJ2-7 better. Looked up from germline, CDR1 is SGHDT and CDR2 is YYEEEE. The CDR3 sequence is 13 residues long. CDR3 protein: CASSDPGQNEQYF. CDR3 coding DNA: TGTGCCAGCAGCGACCCGGGACAGAACGAGCAGTACTTC.